Listed below are T cell receptor beta chains from one sample, sequenced in a study of T cell responses to AZD1222 COVID-19 vaccine. TCRdb's table, derived via immunoSEQ multiplex PCR, lists solely in-frame clones and lacks some. Of more than 110,000 clones in the sample, 92% were seen once. Here the sequenced sample was peripheral blood, taken on day 0 of AZD1222 vaccination. The receptors originated from an adult in good health. CDR3s include the opening cysteine and the closing phenylalanine or tryptophan. Each record gives: J gene, D gene, V gene, clone size, CDR3 DNA, CDR3 protein. The D gene is left open where the match is weak. Clone size appears in some rows only: once, few, many, or a class for an expanded clone.

TRBJ1-4 . TRBV18 . TGTGCCAGCTCACCTCGACAGGAGAATGAAAAACTGTTTTTT CASSPRQENEKLFF
TRBJ2-2 TRBD1 TRBV3-1/TRBV3-2 . TGTGCCAGCAGCCAAGATGCGGTTAACAGGGGCAACACCGGGGAGCTGTTTTTT CASSQDAVNRGNTGELFF
TRBJ2-1 . TRBV27 . TGTGCCAGCAGTTTCGGCAGGAGCTCCTACAATGAGCAGTTCTTC CASSFGRSSYNEQFF
TRBJ1-4 . TRBV2 . TGTGCCAGCAAAATATCGAGGCAGGGTAATGAAAAACTGTTTTTT CASKISRQGNEKLFF
TRBJ2-7 . TRBV28 . TGTGCCAGCAGCTCACTCCCAAACGAGCAGTACTTC CASSSLPNEQYF
TRBJ1-2 TRBD1 TRBV5-6 . TGTGCCAGCAGCTCGGGGACAGGGCTGGACTATGGCTACACCTTC CASSSGTGLDYGYTF
TRBJ2-7 . TRBV18 . TGTGCCAGCTCACCGGGGGCAGGCCGGGGAGAGCAGTACTTC CASSPGAGRGEQYF
TRBJ1-2 . TRBV11-2 once TGTGCCAGCAGCCCCTCGACCAACATCGGTGGCTACACCTTC CASSPSTNIGGYTF
TRBJ2-3 TRBD2 TRBV2 . TGTGCCAGCAGTGGGAGCGGGAGCCCCCCGGGTACGCAGTATTTT CASSGSGSPPGTQYF
TRBJ2-7 . TRBV27 few TGTGCCAGCAGTCAGAGGGGGGGTTACTACGAGCAGTACTTC CASSQRGGYYEQYF
TRBJ1-5 . TRBV29-1 . TGCAGCGTTCGTTTAGGAGGGGGAGGCAATCAGCCCCAGCATTTT CSVRLGGGGNQPQHF
TRBJ1-1 TRBD1 TRBV5-1 . TGCGCCAGCAGCTTGATGGAGGGGGCAGACACTGAAGCTTTCTTT CASSLMEGADTEAFF
TRBJ1-1 TRBD1 TRBV11-2 . TGTGCCAGCAGCCTCGGACAGGCCCCCATGAACACTGAAGCTTTCTTT CASSLGQAPMNTEAFF
TRBJ1-6 . TRBV7-6 once TGTGCCAGCAGCTTAGCCCATCAATCACCCCTCCACTTT CASSLAHQSPLHF
TRBJ2-1 TRBD1 TRBV27 once TGTGCCAGCAGCGACAGGGGGGTATACAATGAGCAGTTCTTC CASSDRGVYNEQFF
TRBJ2-5 . TRBV24-1 once TGTGCCACCAGTGATTCTGATCCGACGAAAGAGACCCAGTACTTC CATSDSDPTKETQYF
TRBJ1-2 . TRBV4-1 . TGCGCCAGCAGCCAGCCGGAGGGACAAGGTTCCACTAACTATGGCTACACCTTC CASSQPEGQGSTNYGYTF
TRBJ1-5 . TRBV6-5 few TGTGCCAGCAGGCATGACAGGAATCAGCCCCAGCATTTT CASRHDRNQPQHF
TRBJ2-7 . TRBV7-9 . TGTGCCAGCAGCTTAGGGCAGGCAAACTCCTACGAGCAGTACTTC CASSLGQANSYEQYF
TRBJ1-3 . TRBV6-1 . TGTGCCAGCAGTGAAGATAATCGGGCTGGAAACACCATATATTTT CASSEDNRAGNTIYF
TRBJ1-5 TRBD1 TRBV2 . TGTGCCAGCACGCCCTCCAGGGGGCAAGGGGCTGGGCCCCAGCATTTT CASTPSRGQGAGPQHF
TRBJ2-6 . TRBV5-4 . TGTGCCAGCAGCCCGCCGGTCCCAGCACCAGGGGCCAACGTCCTGACTTTC CASSPPVPAPGANVLTF
TRBJ1-2 . TRBV6-1 . TGTGCCAGCAGTGAATTGAACCTTTATGGCTACACCTTC CASSELNLYGYTF
TRBJ2-5 TRBD2 TRBV3-1/TRBV3-2 . TGTGCCAGCAGCCCACTTAACGGGGGGAAGACCCAGTACTTC CASSPLNGGKTQYF
TRBJ2-2 TRBD1 TRBV14 . TGTGCCAGCAGCCAAGGGGGACAGGGGGCCACCGGGGAGCTGTTTTTT CASSQGGQGATGELFF
TRBJ2-7 . TRBV5-1 . TGCGCCAGCAGCTTGGCTGAACCCCGTCTACGCTACGAGCAGTACTTC CASSLAEPRLRYEQYF
TRBJ2-2 . TRBV18 . TGTGCCAGCTCACCACACGGGTTCGCGAACACCGGGGAGCTGTTTTTT CASSPHGFANTGELFF
TRBJ1-2 TRBD1 TRBV6-1 . TGTGCCAGCAGTGACACCGGGACAGGGAAACCCTATGGCTACACCTTC CASSDTGTGKPYGYTF
TRBJ2-2 . TRBV7-9 . TGTGCCAGCAGCTTCAATTGGAACACCGGGGAGCTGTTTTTT CASSFNWNTGELFF
TRBJ1-5 . TRBV10-1 . TGCGCCAGCAGTTCACAGGGTCTGGGATTTCAGCCCCAGCATTTT CASSSQGLGFQPQHF
TRBJ2-3 TRBD2 TRBV11-2 . TGTGCCAGCAGCCCTCTAGCGGGGGGCCCTCGTGATACGCAGTATTTT CASSPLAGGPRDTQYF
TRBJ2-3 TRBD2 TRBV7-6 . TGTGCCAGCAGCTTAGCGACTAGCGGGGGTTCCGGAGATACGCAGTATTTT CASSLATSGGSGDTQYF
TRBJ1-1 TRBD1 TRBV28 once TGTGCCAGCAGTTTCCTTGGGACAGGGGACACTGAAGCTTTCTTT CASSFLGTGDTEAFF
TRBJ1-4 . TRBV3-1/TRBV3-2 . TGTGCCAGCAGCCAAGACAGAGGGGGACTGTTTTTT CASSQDRGGLFF
TRBJ2-1 TRBD2 TRBV9 once TGTGCCAGCAGCCCGCGAGGGACCGGGACTAGTTCTGGCTACAATGAGCAGTTCTTC CASSPRGTGTSSGYNEQFF
TRBJ1-1 . TRBV9 . TGTGCCAGCAGCCTCGAGGGGAACACTGAAGCTTTCTTT CASSLEGNTEAFF
TRBJ1-6 . TRBV21-1 . TGTGCCAGCAGCAAAGCGAGACAGGGGGCATATAATTCACCCCTCCACTTT CASSKARQGAYNSPLHF
TRBJ2-7 . TRBV7-2 . TGTGCCAGCAGCTTAGTTGTGCCCCCCTCCGAGCAGTACTTC CASSLVVPPSEQYF
TRBJ2-1 TRBD2 TRBV5-1 . TGCGCCAGCAGCTGGACTAGCGGGGGCCTCAATGAGCAGTTCTTC CASSWTSGGLNEQFF
TRBJ2-1 TRBD2 TRBV6-6 . TGTGCCATTCGAGCGGGAGTGTTGGACAATGAGCAGTTCTTC CAIRAGVLDNEQFF
TRBJ1-2 . TRBV3-1/TRBV3-2 . TGTGCCAGCAGCCAAGGAGTTAGGAAGGGGAGGAGCTATGGCTACACCTTC CASSQGVRKGRSYGYTF
TRBJ2-7 TRBD2 TRBV5-4 . TGTGCCAGCAGTTGGACGCCTGGGAGGGGAAGCTCCTACGAGCAGTACTTC CASSWTPGRGSSYEQYF
TRBJ1-5 TRBD1 TRBV2 . TGTGCCAGCAGTGAAGGACAGGGGCATCAGCCCCAGCATTTT CASSEGQGHQPQHF
TRBJ2-1 . TRBV24-1 few TGTGCCACCAGTGAACCTCCGAGGGACAAATACAATGAGCAGTTCTTC CATSEPPRDKYNEQFF
TRBJ1-2 TRBD1 TRBV2 . TGTGCCAGCACCGGGACAGGTACTAACTATGGCTACACCTTC CASTGTGTNYGYTF
TRBJ2-7 TRBD1 TRBV18 . TGTGCCAGCTCACTTGGACAGGGGGGGTACGAGCAGTACTTC CASSLGQGGYEQYF
TRBJ2-7 . TRBV21-1 once TGTGCCAGCATCCCACCGTCCGGGGTAGCGGGATCCTCTGGTCCTGACGAGCAGTACTTC CASIPPSGVAGSSGPDEQYF
TRBJ1-1 TRBD1 TRBV7-2 once TGTGCCAGCAGCTACGAACAGGGGGTCGAAGCTTTCTTT CASSYEQGVEAFF
TRBJ2-3 TRBD2 TRBV7-8 . TGTGCCAGCAGCGTGACTAGCGGCACAGATACGCAGTATTTT CASSVTSGTDTQYF
TRBJ1-2 TRBD1 TRBV19 . TGTGCCAGTAGTATGAGCGACAGGGGGCTTCGGGGCTACACCTTC CASSMSDRGLRGYTF
TRBJ1-5 TRBD1 TRBV30 . TGTGCCTGGAGTGTGTCAGGGGGCGATCAGCCCCAGCATTTT CAWSVSGGDQPQHF
TRBJ1-2 . TRBV11-2 . TGTGCCAGCAGCAGAGGGACCAGCAAAAACTATGGCTACACCTTC CASSRGTSKNYGYTF
TRBJ2-7 . TRBV7-9 . TGTGCCAGCAGCCTAGACAAAGGGGACGAGCGGTACTTC CASSLDKGDERYF